Listed here are 9 T cell receptor beta chains from one sample, sequenced in a study of T cell repertoires and HLA-DP antigens. Only in-frame clones appear in the TCRdb table, and some are missing; sequencing was by immunoSEQ multiplex PCR. This sample has around 90,000 clones, with around nine tenths found just once. The antigens of these receptors remain unknown. Sequenced input: CD4+ T cells from PBMCs. These receptors were taken from a man in his forties or fifties in good health and CMV-seronegative.

This chain uses TRBV5-1 with TRBJ2-1; 10 nucleotides align to TRBD2. V trimming: 2 bases; J trimming: 10 bases; junction bases outside the gene matches: 9. Germline CDR1 is SGHRS and CDR2 is YFSETQ. CDR3 length: 15 amino acids. The CDR3 loop reads CASSLGLAGVGEQFF. The CDR3 bases are TGCGCCAGCAGCTTAGGGCTAGCGGGAGTCGGGGAGCAGTTCTTC.

This chain uses TRBV28 with TRBJ2-7; D unclear. The DNA end is more similar to TRBJ2-1, so the J call may be wrong. CDR3 length: 14 residues. The germline V gene has CDR1 MDHEN and CDR2 SYDVKM. The CDR3, as DNA: TGTGCCAGCAGTTTGGGTCCTCTCTACAATGAGCAGTTCTTC. This gives the protein CASSLGPLYNEQFF.

The chain joins TRBV19 to TRBJ1-5, with unresolved D. This CDR3 has 13 amino acids. Germline V gene sequence: CDR1 LNHDA, CDR2 SQIVND (reference sequence). V was clipped by 6 bases and J by 6 bases, with 12 bases between them. The CDR3 bases are TGTGCCAGTAGCGCTATTAGTTCTCAGCCCCAGCATTTT. Its protein product is CASSAISSQPQHF. Supplemented by reference TRBV19 and TRBJ1-5, the full variable domain reads DGGITQSPKYLFRKEGQNVTLSCEQNLNHDAMYWYRQDPGQGLRLIYYSQIVNDFQKGDIAEGYSVSREKKESFPLTVTSAQKNPTAFYLCASSAISSQPQHFGDGTRLSIL.

The V and J genes are TRBV18 and TRBJ2-5, with D possibly TRBD2 on 6 matching bases. Germline CDR1 is KGHSH and CDR2 is LQKENI. V dropped 8 bases and J dropped 5 bases, with 21 bases sitting between them. This CDR3 comprises 15 residues. The CDR3 spells CASLDIAPGRETQYF. The CDR3 DNA reads TGTGCCAGCCTGGATATCGCGCCAGGGAGGGAGACCCAGTACTTC.

Here the CDR3 reads CASSEQWETQYF. CDR3 DNA sequence: TGTGCCAGCAGCGAACAATGGGAGACCCAGTACTTC. This chain connects TRBV14 to TRBJ2-5; D unresolved. The CDR3 consists of 12 residues. Trimming shortened V by 5 bases and J by 5 bases, and 9 bases separated the two germline ends. Per germline, CDR1 SGHDN and CDR2 FVKESK.

The chain links TRBV7-3 to TRBJ2-3; maybe TRBD1 (6 bases). Trimming cost V 4 bases and J 0 bases, with 11 bases left between them. Germline loops: CDR1 SGHTA, CDR2 FQGTGA. The CDR3 length is 15 residues. The DNA for the CDR3 is TGTGCCAGCAGCTCGACGGGACACAGCACAGATACGCAGTATTTT. Its translation is CASSSTGHSTDTQYF.

The V gene is TRBV5-4, the J gene TRBJ2-2; 10 bases align to TRBD1. J gave up 4 bases and V 0 bases, and 6 bases lay outside the gene matches. CDR1 is SGHNT, CDR2 YYREEE, per germline (reference sequence). The CDR3 has 17 amino acids. CDR3 sequence (DNA): TGTGCCAGCAGCTTGGCCGCCGGACAGGGGGGCACCGGGGAGCTGTTTTTT. Translation: CASSLAAGQGGTGELFF.

This rearrangement joins TRBV6-6 to TRBJ1-2; unclear D gene. Trimming took 2 bases from V and 8 from J, leaving 12 bases between them. CDR3 length: 13 residues. CDR1 and CDR2 (germline): MNHNY, SVGAGI (reference sequence). CDR3 in amino acids: CASSYPLGEGYTF. The DNA of the CDR3 is TGTGCCAGCAGTTACCCTCTGGGCGAGGGCTACACCTTC.

This clone has only a few counts. The chain combines TRBV11-2 with TRBJ2-7; 7 bases agree with TRBD2. Germline-derived CDR1 and CDR2 are SGHAT and FQNNGV. The CDR3 consists of 12 residues. Germline trimming cut 6 bases from V and 6 bases from J; bases unmatched to any gene: 5. CDR3 sequence reads: CASSATSAEQYF. CDR3 nucleotides: TGTGCCAGCAGTGCCACTAGCGCCGAGCAGTACTTC.